This TCR beta chain is from a study of shared clonotypes between healthy human individuals. TCRdb's copy holds only in-frame clones and misses some; the assay was immunoSEQ multiplex PCR. The data show some 2,000,000 clones, 85% to 95% seen once. Adult Caucasians living in Nashville, Tennessee made up all of the donors. Sequencing was done on a sample of naive CD4+ T cells sorted from blood. Sample subset: CD45RA+ positively selected. The receptor's source is a man aged 18 to 35 in good health.

The DNA of the CDR3 is TGTGCCTGGAGTCCTATACTAGCGGAGAATGAGCAGTTCTTC. Its translation is CAWSPILAENEQFF. The chain combines TRBV30 with TRBJ2-1; TRBD2 matches 8 bases. The V segment lost 2 bases and the J segment 7 bases; nucleotides outside the gene matches: 7. CDR3 length: 14 amino acids. Germline loops: CDR1 GTSNPN, CDR2 SVGIG (reference sequence).